Listed below are T cell receptor beta chains from one sample, sequenced in a study of long-term antiretroviral therapy in people with HIV. The table came from immunoSEQ multiplex PCR; TCRdb's copy has only in-frame clones and leaves some out. The table shows some 11,000 clones, with roughly 82% occurring only once. The input for sequencing was unsorted PBMCs, taken just over 8 years after starting antiretroviral therapy. The receptors were sampled from a man aged 50 to 60 with HIV. Each CDR3 is given with its conserved first and last residue.

v_call | cdr3_aa
TRBV6-1 | CASSEIPGQGSTEAFF
TRBV15 | CATMEGRIAGSPLHF
TRBV5-4 | CASRSGGAEDTQYF
TRBV27 | CASSSLGGRGLETQYF
TRBV10-3 | CAISDQGAGEAFF
TRBV30 | CAWNYGLAGAYEQYF
TRBV2 | CASRDLGGDEQFF
TRBV5-6 | CASSLTVSSYEQYF
TRBV6-5 | CASTGTENTGELFF
TRBV10-1 | CASRQGVNTEAFF
TRBV9 | CASSVEGGLNTEAFF
TRBV5-6 | CASSLGGGINSNQPQHF
TRBV12-5 | CASGPQGEGYTF
TRBV19 | CASSFPDSGSNQPQHF
TRBV4-1 | CASSQDPSTAGGFTDTQYF
TRBV27 | CASRFGGLNTGELFF
TRBV27 | CASRDTLDEKLFF
TRBV6-5 | CASSYSRYDAKNIQYF
TRBV4-1 | CASSRTVDNEQFF
TRBV7-9 | CASSPVGTGHYGYTF
TRBV7-9 | CASSHGQPRGINYGYTF
TRBV2 | CASRGLLADTQYF
TRBV6-1 | CASSAGRTLSGANVLTF
TRBV7-9 | CASSWSDEQYF
TRBV6-5 | CASGGNTEAFF
TRBV2 | CASSEFLAGELFF
TRBV6-5 | CASSYTGALYNSPLHF
TRBV6-1 | CASKDSGGSEDFF
TRBV27 | CASRGSSVGELFF
TRBV5-4 | CASSGESYEQYF
TRBV6-1 | CASIWGGAPFYEQYF
TRBV7-9 | CASLDAGNSGNTIYF
TRBV4-2 | CASSQDSGSGNTIYF
TRBV27 | CASSPGQGRNTEAFF
TRBV27 | CASSGGETQYF
TRBV5-1 | CASSFLSNQPQHF
TRBV9 | CASSVSIDTGQDEYEQYF
TRBV30 | CAWSGVGPGQYF
TRBV19 | CASSIDREIYGYTF
TRBV7-9 | CASSFPNWLQETQYF
TRBV10-2 | CASRPPEGGYNEQFF
TRBV5-1 | CASSLLIEPSTDTQYF
TRBV7-9 | CASSLVGDGEKLFF
TRBV4-1 | CASSQEDRTEQYF
TRBV5-1 | CASSLTENYGYTF
TRBV11-2 | CASSSYRSDGELFF
TRBV6-1 | CASSDYPKGSGNTIYF
TRBV29-1 | CSVPQETQYF
TRBV15 | CATSAERRAADYEQYF
TRBV19 | CASSQGLPYEQYF
TRBV4-1 | CASSTTDTQYF
TRBV11-2 | CASSSLRLVYEQYF
TRBV7-9 | CASSPQGAAYEQYF
TRBV15 | CATSRDADTNEKLFF
TRBV6-5 | CASSPLGFYGHTF
TRBV7-8 | CASSLAKNYGYTF
TRBV27 | CASSFARGSTDTQYF
TRBV6-4 | CASSEVNEPTHEQFF
TRBV10-2 | CASSESRGMNTEAFF
TRBV9 | CASSPQTPGQNYGYTF